This T cell receptor beta chain was documented in a study of spatial heterogeneity in lung cancer. Study-wide context: Sequenced were any available follow-up PBMC samples, which had been obtained a median of roughly 23 months after resection.

TCRdb re-called the 5' RACE reads through MiXCR, storing one row per CDR3 protein. The data contain 55,000 to 75,000 distinct CDR3 sequences, about 9.5% of them singletons. Time point reported: blood at routine non-recurrence follow-up after resection. This CDR3 region has 12 residues. Trimming removed 5 bases from V and 10 bases from J, with 12 bases in between. This clonotype has a count of ten or more. This TCR came from a female donor with early-stage non-small cell lung cancer. The material sequenced was PBMCs, taken at follow-up. The J gene is TRBJ2-1, the V gene TRBV12-3 or TRBV12-4; D not resolved. CDR3 protein: CASSLKVREQFF. The CDR3, as DNA: TGTGCCAGCAGTCTCAAGGTGAGGGAGCAGTTCTTC.